This T cell receptor (beta chain) derives from a study of blood T cell repertoires in COVID-19. In the study overall: The study drew acute and convalescent COVID-19 samples from the United States, Italy and Spain. T cells, B-cell-depleted T cells, or PBMCs supplied cDNA or gDNA.

Germline CDR1 MNHEY, CDR2 SVGEGT. The CDR3 consists of 15 residues. With V trimmed by 4 bases and J by 1 base, 3 bases remained unmatched. Original analysis: Reference gene primer amplification yielded estimated nucleated cell counts. Sequencing used immunoSEQ multiplex PCR; TCRdb keeps in-frame clones, though not all of them. D and trimming were read from the DNA, whereas the V and J calls and clone size are those reported in that table. The table has about half a million clones, 80% to 90% seen once; the top ten hold 3% to 4%. V usage is TRBV6-2 or TRBV6-3 and J usage is TRBJ2-2, with 7 bases that match TRBD2. This sequence originates from a human donor in a cohort sampled during active COVID-19. The sample was peripheral blood. The CDR3 nucleotides read TGTGCCAGCAGTTTTGGCGGGGGGAACACCGGGGAGCTGTTTTTT. Its translation: CASSFGGGNTGELFF.